The present T cell receptor beta chain was sequenced within a study of Ad26.COV2.S vaccination and SARS-CoV-2 variants (dated by TCRdb to the early 2020s). Notes on the research overall: Vaccine-arm donors came from COV1001, a multicentre, randomized, double-blind, placebo-controlled phase I-IIa trial of Ad26.COV2.S in healthy adults. Ad26.COV2.S was given intramuscularly at 5x10^10 or 1x10^11 viral particles, as a single shot or as two shots 56 days apart. Trial participants were randomized into five groups of five: low-dose or high-dose Ad26.COV2.S given once or twice, or placebo on both occasions. Blinding of investigators to trial group allocation was maintained during experiments and outcome assessment. TCRbeta repertoire sequencing served as the tool for gauging how specific and how broad the SARS-CoV-2-reactive T cell receptors were following Ad26.COV2.S vaccination. The TCR-sequenced set comprised around 30 samples: some 20 Ad26.COV2.S vaccine recipients, 5 placebo recipients and 8 SARS-CoV-2 convalescent individuals.

In this sample, this clone turned up a few times. It has no known antigen specificity. Base qualities were left out, and no much larger clone turns up one base away. In the paper's terms, the treatment or condition label means: 19 received Ad26.COV2.S at low or high dose, single or two shots; a few received placebo; per-sample allocation not given. For vaccine and placebo recipients, repertoires were sequenced using samples collected on day 63 after the first injection. Cohort 1b enrolled 20 to 30 adults aged 18-55 years at a single site in Boston, USA, between 29 July and 7 August 2020. Ad26.COV2.S was a replication-incompetent adenovirus type 26 vector that expressed a prefusion-stabilized SARS-CoV-2 spike protein derived from the original Wuhan strain. What the research found in general, with its limitations: The study was not powered to compare responses between vaccine doses or regimens. The authors noted that the TCR breadth and depth analyses may have underestimated total T cell responses. Comparable non-spike TCR breadth was observed between vaccine and placebo recipients, consistent with only spike being contained in the vaccine. Spike-specific TCR breadth was higher in Ad26.COV2.S recipients than in placebo recipients (P = 0.0014). Substantial breadth of spike-specific CD8+ and CD4+ T cell responses was reported after vaccination.

TCRbeta CDR3 regions were sequenced with the immunoSEQ Assay. After extraction, genomic DNA underwent amplification by bias-controlled multiplex PCR, followed by high-throughput sequencing. The study's own analysis went as follows. To quantify the absolute abundance of every unique TCRbeta CDR3 region, sequences were collapsed and filtered. T cell fraction was estimated by normalization of TCRbeta template counts to usable DNA, with usable DNA being measured through amplification of reference genes present in all nucleated cells. Repertoire TCRs were annotated as SARS-CoV-2-specific when V gene, CDR3 amino acid sequence and J gene were exactly matched to a known reactive TCR set. The reference SARS-CoV-2 TCR set was derived from MIRA and filtered for enrichment in COVID-19-positive ImmuneCODE repertoires, a step that removed public or cross-reactive TCRs. Drawing on the MIRA antigens, annotated TCRs were analysed further at the level of specific ORF or position within ORF. Breadth was defined as the number of annotated unique rearrangements divided by the total number of unique productive rearrangements, and depth was defined as the summed frequency of the annotated unique rearrangements. TCR breadth was compared between groups using two-sided Wilcoxon rank-sum tests. Held by TCRdb, this immuneACCESS table contains in-frame sequences only and omits some clones. Under half of the omission traces to an unresolved V gene where checked; the cause of the rest is unknown. D and trimming come from the DNA, and the V and J calls and clone size come from that table. For this sample the table gives more than 300,000 clones, of which approximately 86% were detected only once. The biggest ten clones account for 1.9% of the sample.

Taken from the germline V gene (reference sequence), the CDR1 and CDR2 loops are LNHNV and YYDKDF. The CDR3 measures 19 amino acids from cysteine to phenylalanine. CDR3 DNA only is kept here, 57 bases in frame from base 1. V loses 0 bases of germline sequence and J loses 9 bases, and the interval between the two ends is 26 bases. The sequence links TRBV15 to TRBJ1-4, and possibly TRBD1, on 6 matching bases. The TCR sequence derives from a person aged 18-65 years who received the Ad26.COV2.S COVID-19 vaccine or a placebo. The sample consisted of peripheral blood, taken in a trial of Ad26.COV2.S vaccine versus placebo. At the DNA level, the sequence is TGTGCCACCAGCAGAGAGGGGGCCTGGGAAAACCGAGGCATGAAAAAACTGTTTTTT. Protein translation: CATSREGAWENRGMKKLFF.